This T cell receptor (beta chain) was recovered during a study of blood T cell repertoires in COVID-19. Study overall: Samples of COVID-19 (acute and convalescent) were obtained from the United States, Italy and Spain.

Per the original data handling: Reference gene primer amplification in the assay estimated nucleated cell counts. Repertoires were generated with immunoSEQ multiplex PCR, while TCRdb's copy carries only in-frame clones and drops some. The V and J calls and the clone size are those of that table, but D and trimming were determined from the DNA. This table has 120,000 or so clones, roughly 88% appearing once. The J segment lost 5 bases and the V segment lost 2 bases, leaving 1 base of the junction unmatched. The CDR3 runs to 13 residues. Germline V gene sequence: CDR1 MNHEY, CDR2 SVGEGT. The receptor was isolated from a woman in her forties or fifties with active or convalescent COVID-19. The chain employs TRBV6-2 or TRBV6-3 and TRBJ2-5, with 8 bases fitting TRBD1. Sequencing was done on a sample of peripheral blood. The CDR3 DNA sequence: TGTGCCAGCAGTTACGGACAGGGTGAGACCCAGTACTTC. It is translated as CASSYGQGETQYF.